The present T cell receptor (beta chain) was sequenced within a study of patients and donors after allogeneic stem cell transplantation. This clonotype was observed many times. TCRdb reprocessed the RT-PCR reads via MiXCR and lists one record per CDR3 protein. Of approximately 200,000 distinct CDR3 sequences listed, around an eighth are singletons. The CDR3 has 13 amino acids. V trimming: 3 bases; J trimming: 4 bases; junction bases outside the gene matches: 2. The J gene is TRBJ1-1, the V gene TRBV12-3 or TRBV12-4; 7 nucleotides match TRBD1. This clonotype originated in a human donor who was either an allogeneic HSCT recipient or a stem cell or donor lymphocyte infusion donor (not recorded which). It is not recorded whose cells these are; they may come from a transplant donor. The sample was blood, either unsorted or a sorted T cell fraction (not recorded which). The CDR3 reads CASSLAGGTEAFF. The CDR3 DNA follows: TGTGCCAGCAGTTTGGCAGGGGGCACTGAAGCTTTCTTT.